The present TCR beta chain was sequenced within a study of shared clonotypes between healthy human individuals. Study-wide results and caveats: Among non-shared clonotypes, generation probabilities were lower than among those shared by all four donors.

Sequencing used immunoSEQ multiplex PCR; TCRdb keeps in-frame clones, though not all of them. This sample has some 660,000 clones, with more than 70% found just once. V trimming: 0 bases; J trimming: 2 bases; junction bases outside the gene matches: 5. The CDR3 sequence is 15 residues long. Germline V gives CDR1 SGHNT, CDR2 YYREEE (reference sequence). Comment on this clone: Its target is not known.

This chain joins TRBV5-4 and TRBJ2-7; TRBD1 matches 7 bases. The sequence was collected from a woman aged 25-40 years in good health. The sample taken for sequencing was memory CD4+ T cells sorted from blood. As to subset: CD45RA-negative fraction. The CDR3 DNA reads TGTGCCAGCAGCTTGGTTCCAACAGGGGCCTACGAGCAGTACTTC. Protein sequence: CASSLVPTGAYEQYF.